One and the same sample provided the 18 T cell receptor beta chains below, sequenced in a study of blood T cells in healthy people across ages. A second 7 to 11 cycle PCR used barcoded and J-beta primers. Via MiXCR, TCRdb re-called the 5' RACE reads, giving one row per CDR3 protein. Altogether nearly 1 million distinct CDR3 sequences are present, approximately 50% being singletons, with the ten largest covering about 20%. Sequenced: blood. All receptors come from a woman between 55 and 75 years old in good health.

J is TRBJ2-5 and V is TRBV28; 11 nucleotides match TRBD1. Germline V gene sequence: CDR1 MDHEN, CDR2 SYDVKM. The J segment lost 4 bases and the V segment lost 5 bases, leaving 9 bases of the junction unmatched. This CDR3 contains 16 residues. The DNA of the CDR3 is TGTGCCAGCAGTCCCAGAAGGGGACAGGGGGTAGAGACCCAGTACTTC. Its translation: CASSPRRGQGVETQYF.

This clonotype appeared many times. The chain links TRBV7-2 to TRBJ2-7; D gene ambiguous. V lost 4 bases and J lost 6, with 10 bases in between. The CDR3 contains 12 residues. The V gene's germline CDR1 is SGHTA and CDR2 FQGNSA. CDR3 sequence (DNA): TGTGCCAGCAGCTATTCTAGAGCCGAGCAGTACTTC. Translation: CASSYSRAEQYF. Full variable domain (outside the CDR3, taken from reference TRBV7-2 and TRBJ2-7): GAGVSQSPSNKVTEKGKDVELRCDPISGHTALYWYRQSLGQGLEFLIYFQGNSAPDKSGLPSDRFSAERTGGSVSTLTIQRTQQEDSAVYLCASSYSRAEQYFGPGTRLTVT.

The chain couples TRBV12-3 or TRBV12-4 to TRBJ2-7; D gene ambiguous. V shed 5 bases and J shed 4 bases, with 9 bases lying between them. This CDR3 comprises 12 residues. CDR3 DNA sequence: TGTGCCAGCAGTACGCACGGGTACGAGCAGTACTTC. It codes for CASSTHGYEQYF.

This clonotype was seen more than once but under ten times. The V call is TRBV12-3 or TRBV12-4, the J call TRBJ2-6; TRBD1 might be the D (6 bases). The V end lost 5 bases, the J end lost 0 bases, and 8 bases lay between the germline ends. CDR3 length: 15 residues. The CDR3 here is CASSNRASGANVLTF. CDR3 DNA: TGTGCCAGCAGTAACAGGGCCTCTGGGGCCAACGTCCTGACTTTC.

Note on this clonotype: This could be a read error, since a much larger clone is one nucleotide away. V usage is TRBV29-1 and J usage is TRBJ2-3; TRBD2 aligns across 9 bases. This CDR3 comprises 13 residues. The germline gives CDR1 SQVTM, CDR2 ANQGSEA. CDR3 region: CSVISGSTDAQYF. DNA for the CDR3: TGCAGCGTTATTAGCGGGAGTACAGATGCGCAGTATTTT.

This clonotype came up a few times. The chain carries TRBV4-1 and TRBJ2-4, with 14 nucleotides matching TRBD2. The V gene end was trimmed by 6 bases and the J gene end by 5 bases; junction bases not matched to a gene: 9. This CDR3 is built from 17 residues. CDR1 is MGHRA, CDR2 YSYEKL, per germline. CDR3 coding DNA: TGCGCCAGCAGGCCGGGACTAGCGGGAGTTGGCGAAAACATTCAGTACTTC. Protein: CASRPGLAGVGENIQYF.

This clonotype was recorded a few times. The chain has TRBV13 and TRBJ2-7, with D uncertain. The CDR3 covers 13 residues. Germline lookup yields CDR1 PRHDT and CDR2 FYEKMQ (reference sequence). V was cut by 5 bases and J by 3 bases, with 11 bases left in between. The CDR3: CASSQAPDYEQYF. CDR3 in DNA: TGTGCCAGCAGCCAAGCCCCCGACTACGAGCAGTACTTC.

The chain combines TRBV27 with TRBJ2-7, with D possibly being TRBD1 (5 bases). Trimming took 4 bases from V and 2 from J, leaving 18 bases between them. The length of the CDR3 is 16 residues. Germline CDR1 is MNHEY and CDR2 is SMNVEV (reference sequence). CDR3 sequence (DNA): TGTGCCAGCAGTTCACGCCAAACGACAGAAGCCTACGAGCAGTACTTC. Its protein product is CASSSRQTTEAYEQYF.

The rearrangement links TRBV13 to TRBJ2-1; the match to TRBD1 covers 7 bases. The J segment lost 6 bases and the V segment lost 6 bases, leaving 8 bases of the junction unmatched. The CDR3 totals 14 residues. The germline V gene has CDR1 PRHDT and CDR2 FYEKMQ (reference sequence). The CDR3: CASRPEDRANEQFF. In DNA form, the CDR3 reads TGTGCCAGCAGACCGGAAGACAGGGCCAATGAGCAGTTCTTC.

The chain joins TRBV7-9 to TRBJ1-2, with TRBD1 identical over 10 bases. The CDR3 contains 15 residues. From germline, CDR1 is SEHNR and CDR2 FQNEAQ (reference sequence). Trimming at V came to 4 bases and at J to 0 bases, leaving 2 bases not matched to a gene. This CDR3 is CASSSGTGANYGYTF. As DNA, the CDR3 is TGTGCCAGCAGCTCCGGGACAGGGGCTAACTATGGCTACACCTTC.

As regards this clonotype: One end of the junction varies from germline; a read error may be responsible. As DNA, the CDR3 is TGTGCCAGCAGCTTCGGGACAGGGACTAGCTCTGGGGCCAGCGTCCTGACTTTC. Translation: CASSFGTGTSSGASVLTF. This chain joins TRBV7-6 and TRBJ2-6, with D perhaps TRBD1 or TRBD2 (9 bases each). Germline loops: CDR1 SGHVS, CDR2 FNYEAQ. This CDR3 is 18 amino acids long. Complete variable domain (other parts from reference TRBV7-6 and TRBJ2-6): GAGVSQSPRYKVTKRGQDVALRCDPISGHVSLYWYRQALGQGPEFLTYFNYEAQQDKSGLPNDRFSAERPEGSISTLTIQRTEQRDSAMYRCASSFGTGTSSGASVLTFGAGSRLTVL.

This clonotype came up a few times. The chain combines TRBV5-1 with TRBJ2-3, with a possible D match to TRBD2 (6 bases). The CDR3 totals 15 residues. Trimming pared 0 bases from V and 5 bases from J, leaving 13 bases between. Germline CDR1 is SGHRS and CDR2 is YFSETQ. CDR3 sequence: CASSLASAGRDTQYF. DNA of the CDR3: TGCGCCAGCAGCTTGGCATCGGCGGGACGAGATACGCAGTATTTT.

This chain joins TRBV6-2 or TRBV6-3 and TRBJ2-3; 8 bases fit TRBD2. CDR1 is MNHEY, CDR2 SVGEGT, per germline. V was pared by 6 bases and J by 2 bases, with 7 bases of the junction left unmatched. CDR3 size: 15 residues. In DNA form, the CDR3 reads TGTGCCAGCAGCCCTTTAGCGGGAAACACAGATACGCAGTATTTT. Amino acid sequence: CASSPLAGNTDTQYF.

This clonotype appeared a few times. The J gene is TRBJ2-7, the V gene TRBV21-1; the table's D call, TRBD1, has no DNA check behind it. TRBV21-1 is described as a pseudogene. The CDR3 is 15 amino acids. The CDR3 protein is CASSKAGGEVYEQYF. The CDR3 DNA follows: TGTGCCAGCAGCAAAGCGGGGGGAGAAGTCTACGAGCAGTACTTC.

The chain is built from TRBV9 and TRBJ2-7, with 8 bases identical to TRBD2. The CDR3 has 15 amino acids. Trimming at V came to 3 bases and at J to 2 bases, leaving 7 bases not matched to a gene. Germline V gene sequence: CDR1 SGDLS, CDR2 YYNGEE. As DNA, the CDR3 is TGTGCCAGCAGCGCCGGAGCGGGAGTCGCCTACGAGCAGTACTTC. Translated: CASSAGAGVAYEQYF.

This clonotype occurred a few times. The V and J genes are TRBV28 and TRBJ2-7, with 7 nucleotides matching TRBD1. CDR1 MDHEN and CDR2 SYDVKM come from the germline V gene. With V trimmed by 6 bases and J by 2 bases, 10 bases remained unmatched. The CDR3 is made up of 15 amino acids. Written as DNA, the CDR3 is TGTGCCAGCAGCTCTTTCGGGACAGCGACCTACGAGCAGTACTTC. Translated, it gives CASSSFGTATYEQYF.

The rearrangement uses TRBV20-1 and TRBJ2-3; 7 bases match TRBD1. CDR1 is DFQATT and CDR2 is SNEGSKA in the germline V gene (reference sequence). The CDR3 extends over 15 amino acids. Trimming removed 5 bases from V and 0 bases from J; junction bases left unmatched: 8. CDR3: CSAARGTASTDTQYF. CDR3 nucleotide sequence: TGCAGTGCTGCCCGAGGGACAGCTAGCACAGATACGCAGTATTTT.

This clonotype was counted between two and nine times. The gene calls are TRBV12-3 or TRBV12-4 and TRBJ2-7, with TRBD2 identical over 15 bases. J gave up 3 bases and V 1 base, and 4 bases lay outside the gene matches. The length of the CDR3 is 17 residues. CDR3 nucleotides: TGTGCCAGCAGTTTAGGAGGGGGACTAGCGGGAGGCTACGAGCAGTACTTC. Encoded protein: CASSLGGGLAGGYEQYF.